This T cell receptor (beta chain) was retrieved from a study of cytomegalovirus exposure and HLA in healthy donors (dated by TCRdb to the late 2010s). Some background on the complete study: In an earlier analysis of 550 to 750 of the donors, 276 Gb of sequence data and 117 million unique TCR beta sequences from about 179 million T cells were reported. Around 320 gigabases of sequencing data and 80 million or so unique TCR sequences were included in an early release covering around 650 HLA-typed donors. Among the roughly 390 genotyped donors, around 79% belonged to the genetic ancestry cluster associated with self-reported Caucasian donors. The study aimed to test whether cataloging public T cell receptors could reveal signatures of past pathogen exposure. The study used immunosequencing to profile the T cell repertoires of approximately 690 subjects and linked those repertoires to cytomegalovirus serostatus. Besides the first cohort of around 700 subjects, a separate validation cohort made up of about 120 different subjects was used. To predict cytomegalovirus infection status, the study combined high-throughput TCR immunosequencing, statistical association of individual TCRs with disease status, and machine learning. A later analysis re-examined previously published TCR beta repertoires from more than 650 donors and added high-resolution HLA genotyping to investigate patterns of TCR occurrence. Rather than drawing on any new phenotypic data, the later analysis identified candidate immune exposures from TCR beta sequences and the way those sequences occurred across donors. To decide whether each TCR beta V gene segment behaved as functional or pseudogenic, an earlier analysis of some 600 of the donors relied on high-throughput TCR beta sequencing. Donor age, sex, ethnicity and CMV serostatus were compiled alongside the repertoire data. A later genetic analysis took genome-wide SNP genotypes for about three fifths of the 666 donors and used that subset as a discovery cohort. Every repertoire in the discovery cohort had been generated on one and the same sequencing platform. Class I and class II HLA loci were covered by the typing at four-digit resolution. Typing coverage differed by locus: A, B, C, DRB1 and DQB1 were typed in roughly 620-630 donors, DQA1 in roughly 510, DPA1 in nearly 610, and DPB1 in just under 490. Several DR-DQ haplotypes were handled as single units for association and clustering because linkage in the cohort was strong. On average, about 240,000 unique TCR beta nucleotide sequences were sequenced per donor among about 400 genotyped donors of the cohort, with 15% to 20% of those sequences being non-productive. On the study overall, not on this receptor specifically: A later analysis reported that several top co-occurrence clusters appeared linked to parvovirus B19, influenza, CMV and Epstein-Barr virus. In this cohort, only TCR beta chains were sequenced, and detectable features were limited by the absence of alpha or paired-chain data. In vitro tests confirmed that a few of the cytomegalovirus-associated TCR beta chains recognize cytomegalovirus antigens. A cluster of highly shared sequence variants was judged likely to be a technical artifact of the sequencing pipeline. Because some donors lacked HLA typing at each locus, the association tests relied only on the typed subset. The classifier was reported to diagnose cytomegalovirus status with high specificity and sensitivity in both the original and validation cohorts. According to a later genetic analysis, donors in an Asian-associated ancestry cluster had fewer N-insertions in productive TCRs than the approximately 710-donor mean. A total of 150 to 200 TCR beta chains were listed by the study as associated with cytomegalovirus. According to a later analysis, TCR association rates differed among HLA loci, with DRB1 alleles showing the most associated TCRs and HLA-C alleles showing the fewest. Linkage disequilibrium might explain the correlated functional status among segregating V segments, but an unknown experimental factor could not be excluded. Sequencing depth was assumed to be roughly uniform across donors in the presence/absence analyses, though that assumption may not hold. Broadly in line with IMGT annotations, most TCR beta V segments showed up in productive rearrangements about 87% or about 30% of the time in an earlier analysis of 450 to 600 of the donors. A further reported finding was that TCR beta sequences accurately predicted the HLA-A and HLA-B alleles for most subjects in the first cohort. Assigning TCR associations to individual alleles was difficult when HLA alleles, especially DR and DQ, strongly co-occurred. For the cohort, immune exposure information was limited to CMV serostatus. Because counts were too low, roughly 18 rarely observed V segments, including chromosome 9 orphons, were left out of the earlier analysis of approximately 500 of the donors. An association between a missense DCLRE1C variant and V-gene and J-gene trimming of TCR beta chains was found in a later genetic analysis and replicated in an independent cohort. Specific HLA alleles were associated with over 15,000 TCR beta sequences at a false discovery rate of 0.05 in a later analysis. Most TCR sequences were observed very rarely across donors, whereas some public TCRs were present in many individuals. In a later analysis, HLA-associated TCR beta chains showed more clonal expansion and lower generation probabilities than non-associated chains that were equally common. According to a later analysis, most CMV-associated TCR beta chains appeared to be HLA-restricted, and the HLA associations seemed to be driven largely by CMV exposure. Some IMGT-functional V segments, including TRBV6-2 and TRBV6-3, could not be distinguished by the 87-base-pair reads and were therefore excluded. The authors suggested that the approach could potentially be generalized to other disease states and immunological phenotypes.

The CDR3 contains 15 residues, cysteine and phenylalanine counted. The kept DNA is CDR3 alone, 45 bases in frame from the first base. V and J are trimmed by 2 bases and 3 bases, and the gene matches miss 3 bases of the junction. The germline V gene (reference sequence) specifies SGHAT as CDR1 and FQDESV as CDR2. The cohort comprised some 700 healthy bone marrow donors. At the time of sampling, all cohort members were nominally healthy, though unrecorded immune exposures were likely present. The donor tested CMV seronegative and was one of the 352 seronegative cohort members. Each donor provided a peripheral blood sample, and peripheral blood mononuclear cells were used for TCR beta sequencing. The Qiagen DNeasy Blood Extraction Kit was used to extract genomic DNA from the blood cell samples. The library relied on the immunoSEQ multiplex PCR assay. A mixture of 60 forward primers for TCR Vbeta segments and 13 reverse primers for TCR Jbeta segments was used in the multiplex PCR. The CDR3 region of rearranged TCR beta genes was amplified from genomic DNA by a multiplex PCR assay. The amplified TCR beta libraries were sequenced on the Illumina HiSeq System as 87-base-pair reads. In the paper's pipeline: In a later analysis, 77 million or so unique TCR beta chains were counted across the roughly 670 repertoires, and roughly 11 million of these chains were shared by at least two donors. A nearest-neighbor algorithm error-corrected the raw reads and collapsed the reads into unique sequences, merging closely related sequences to remove PCR and sequencing errors. To assign V, D and J gene segments, CDR3 sequences were aligned to IMGT reference sequences. For a sequence to be retained, a match of at least six nucleotides to both a V gene segment and a J gene segment was required. Rearrangements were called productive when the CDR3 lacked stop codons and stayed in frame with V and J; all others were non-productive. Following IMGT convention, CDR3 was defined as the stretch from the second conserved V-encoded cysteine to the conserved J-encoded phenylalanine. Sequences without an unambiguous match to a single V gene segment were excluded from the earlier analysis of a few hundred of the donors. In an earlier analysis of approximately 500 of the donors, a V segment was called functional when productive rearrangements were above 56.7%, and segregating when the standard deviation between donors exceeded 5%. A statistical classification framework was developed to diagnose cytomegalovirus status using the catalog of TCR beta chain sequences. V and J gene assignment, in a later analysis, came from comparing TCR nucleotide sequences with IMGT/GENE-DB human TR gene sequences. Using the TCRdist pipeline, a later analysis assigned CDR3 sequences along with most-parsimonious VDJ recombination scenarios. A later analysis defined each TCR beta chain by its CDR3 amino acid sequence plus V-gene family, and excluded reads lacking a unique V-gene family. To address suspected cross-contamination and a sequencing artifact, a later analysis removed around 600 highly shared, low-generation-probability nucleotide sequences. In a later analysis, a clonal expansion index was calculated for each public chain from normalized within-repertoire ranks of inferred template counts. Generation probabilities in a later analysis came from a VDJ recombination model fitted to out-of-frame rearrangements, and those results were checked against IGoR. Hypergeometric tests were used in a later analysis to score TCR-TCR, TCR-HLA and TCR-CMV co-occurrence, with a repertoire-size bias correction applied to the TCR pairs. In a later analysis, false discovery rates were estimated by permuting HLA or CMV assignments 20 times. In a later analysis, co-occurring TCRs were grouped using DBSCAN, and TCRdist sequence similarity was added for clustering within HLA-allele-positive subsets. Repertoires with fewer than 30,000 or more than 120,000 public chains, plus five repertoires with anomalous nucleotide sharing, were excluded from co-occurrence clustering. Drawn from immuneACCESS, this table holds only the in-frame rearrangements with V and J called that TCRdb kept. Clones are partly lost; checked studies trace under half to an unresolved V gene and leave the rest unexplained. V, J and clone size are those of that table, while D and trimming were read from the DNA. For this sample there are about 160,000 clones; almost 85% appear just once. The ten largest clonotypes hold 0.8% to 1.3% of the sample.

As concerns this clone: The antigen it binds to is not known. Base qualities are missing; no much larger clone stands one base away.

Recombination joined TRBV11-1 with TRBJ2-1, with 8 middle bases fitting TRBD2. The TCR originated in a man between 25 and 39 years old in good health and CMV-seronegative. The sequenced sample consisted of PBMCs. The DNA sequence reads TGTGCCAGCAGCTTATCACTAGCGGACTACAATGAGCAGTTCTTC. Its protein is CASSLSLADYNEQFF.